The 22 T cell receptor beta chains below were found in one sample sequenced in a study of beta chain features in type 1 diabetes. TCRB transcripts that were expressed got sequenced, as all of the isolated RNA had been reverse transcribed. Profiling relied on immunoSEQ multiplex PCR, and the TCRdb table lists in-frame clones only, not all of them. The table has 680,000 or so clones, 15% to 18% seen once. What was sequenced was naive CD4+ T cells from blood. These TCRs come from a man younger than 30 in good health.

V is TRBV7-2 and J is TRBJ2-5, with D unclear. Germline values: CDR1 SGHTA, CDR2 FQGNSA. V was trimmed by 1 base and J by 3 bases, leaving 6 bases between them. The length of the CDR3 is 13 residues. The CDR3 spells CASSLVWEETQYF. The CDR3 DNA is TGTGCCAGCAGCTTAGTATGGGAAGAGACCCAGTACTTC.

This clone was picked up many times. This chain links TRBV28 with TRBJ2-1, with 8 bases fitting TRBD1. Germline-derived CDR1 and CDR2 are MDHEN and SYDVKM. The length of the CDR3 is 14 residues. V gave up 7 bases and J gave up 9 bases; unmatched junction bases: 11. The CDR3 protein is CASTEPGRGLEQFF. In DNA, the CDR3 is TGTGCCAGCACCGAACCGGGCAGGGGGCTTGAGCAGTTCTTC.

This clone was seen only a few times. The V and J genes are TRBV19 and TRBJ1-5; 8 positions match TRBD1. Germline V gene data show CDR1 as LNHDA and CDR2 as SQIVND (reference sequence). The V and J ends lost 6 bases and 3 bases, in that order; junction bases with no gene match: 1. The CDR3 loop spans 13 amino acids. DNA of the CDR3: TGTGCCAGTAGGACAGGGGACAATCAGCCCCAGCATTTT. Protein: CASRTGDNQPQHF.

The table lists this clone with a few counts. V usage is TRBV7-2 and J usage is TRBJ1-5, with 10 bases lining up with TRBD1. The CDR3 sequence is 15 residues long. V gave up 5 bases and J gave up 5 bases; unmatched junction bases: 6. Germline loops: CDR1 SGHTA, CDR2 FQGNSA. The DNA of the CDR3 is TGTGCCAGCAGCATGGGACAGGGGTCATATCAGCCCCAGCATTTT. It translates to CASSMGQGSYQPQHF. Variable domain in full (rest from reference TRBV7-2 and TRBJ1-5): GAGVSQSPSNKVTEKGKDVELRCDPISGHTALYWYRQSLGQGLEFLIYFQGNSAPDKSGLPSDRFSAERTGGSVSTLTIQRTQQEDSAVYLCASSMGQGSYQPQHFGDGTRLSIL.

There are a few counts of this clone. CDR3 sequence (DNA): TGTGCCAGCACCGGCGGACTAGCGGGATCAACTAGCACAGATACGCAGTATTTT. Translation: CASTGGLAGSTSTDTQYF. The chain links TRBV9 to TRBJ2-3, with TRBD2 identical over 12 bases. Germline V gives CDR1 SGDLS, CDR2 YYNGEE. Trimming removed 6 bases from V and 0 bases from J; junction bases left unmatched: 11. The CDR3 length is 18 residues.

This clone was recorded a few times. This sequence joins TRBV19 and TRBJ2-5; the D call may be TRBD1 or TRBD2 (5 bases each). Germline assignment: CDR1 LNHDA and CDR2 SQIVND (reference sequence). V lost 11 bases and J 5 bases, leaving 9 bases between the germline ends. The CDR3 is made up of 10 amino acids. The CDR3 sequence is CAAGGETQYF. DNA of the CDR3: TGTGCCGCTGGGGGTGAGACCCAGTACTTC. The full variable domain, completed using reference TRBV19 and TRBJ2-5, is DGGITQSPKYLFRKEGQNVTLSCEQNLNHDAMYWYRQDPGQGLRLIYYSQIVNDFQKGDIAEGYSVSREKKESFPLTVTSAQKNPTAFYLCAAGGETQYFGPGTRLLVL.

The chain uses TRBV9 and TRBJ1-3; D remains unclear. CDR3 length: 15 residues. V shed 4 bases and J shed 0 bases, with 11 bases lying between them. Looked up from germline, CDR1 is SGDLS and CDR2 is YYNGEE. CDR3 coding DNA: TGTGCCAGCAGCCGCGGGAGCCTCTCTGGAAACACCATATATTTT. This encodes CASSRGSLSGNTIYF.

This clone was observed many times. The V and J genes are TRBV12-5 and TRBJ1-5, with no clear D. V was clipped by 2 bases and J by 1 base, with 3 bases between them. This CDR3 comprises 13 residues. Germline CDR1 and CDR2: LGHNT and FRNRAP. This chain's CDR3 is CASGLNSNQPQHF. The CDR3 DNA follows: TGTGCTAGTGGTTTGAACAGCAATCAGCCCCAGCATTTT.

In its sample, this clone was seen a few times. CDR3 in DNA: TGTGCCATCAGTGAGTCCTACAGGGTCAACAACGAGCAGTACTTC. This translates into CAISESYRVNNEQYF. This chain connects TRBV10-3 to TRBJ2-7; D is perhaps TRBD1 (6 bases). Trimming removed 0 bases at V and 5 bases at J, with 14 bases between. The CDR3 extends over 15 amino acids. Germline CDR1 ENHRY, CDR2 SYGVKD.

This sequence joins TRBV19 and TRBJ2-5; D gene ambiguous. The CDR3 covers 14 residues. The V and J ends lost 2 bases and 5 bases respectively, with 12 bases between them. Germline CDR1 LNHDA, CDR2 SQIVND (reference sequence). As DNA, the CDR3 is TGTGCCAGTAGTATAACCCAGGTTACGGAGACCCAGTACTTC. Residues: CASSITQVTETQYF. Variable domain in full (rest from reference TRBV19 and TRBJ2-5): DGGITQSPKYLFRKEGQNVTLSCEQNLNHDAMYWYRQDPGQGLRLIYYSQIVNDFQKGDIAEGYSVSREKKESFPLTVTSAQKNPTAFYLCASSITQVTETQYFGPGTRLLVL.

The rearrangement uses TRBV6-5 and TRBJ1-1, with D possibly being TRBD1 (6 bases). This CDR3 has 15 amino acids. Germline V lookup: CDR1 MNHEY, CDR2 SVGAGI. With 8 bases removed from V and 0 bases from J, the gap between germline ends came to 16 bases. The DNA for the CDR3 is TGTGCCAGCCGTTTAGGAGGGGGGCTGAACACTGAAGCTTTCTTT. Translated, it gives CASRLGGGLNTEAFF.

This clone has a handful of counts. This chain connects TRBV25-1 to TRBJ1-2; D is uncertain. The germline CDR1 and CDR2 sequences are MGHDK and SYGVNS. CDR3 length: 12 residues. V gave up 6 bases and J gave up 8 bases, with 13 bases separating them. The CDR3 sequence is CASREGSWGYTF. The CDR3 DNA reads as TGTGCCAGCAGGGAAGGGAGTTGGGGCTACACCTTC.

V is TRBV11-1 and J is TRBJ1-1; TRBD1 matches 9 bases. Trimming cost V 5 bases and J 1 base; bases outside gene matches: 8. CDR1 SGHAT and CDR2 FQDESV come from the germline V gene (reference sequence). The CDR3 runs to 16 residues. The CDR3 is CASSVTTGGTNTEAFF. For the CDR3, the DNA is TGTGCCAGCAGCGTCACGACAGGGGGGACGAACACTGAAGCTTTCTTT. Complete variable domain (other parts from reference TRBV11-1 and TRBJ1-1): EAEVAQSPRYKITEKSQAVAFWCDPISGHATLYWYRQILGQGPELLVQFQDESVVDDSQLPKDRFSAERLKGVDSTLKIQPAELGDSAMYLCASSVTTGGTNTEAFFGQGTRLTVV.

This clone has only a few counts. The genes are TRBV28 and TRBJ1-2; no clear D. Per the germline V gene, CDR1 is MDHEN and CDR2 is SYDVKM. This CDR3 comprises 11 residues. Deletions cut 6 bases from V and 5 bases from J, with 7 bases between. For the CDR3, the DNA is TGTGCCAGCAGCGGCAAGTATGGCTACACCTTC. This codes for CASSGKYGYTF.

This sequence joins TRBV27 and TRBJ2-5; 8 positions match TRBD2. The germline V gene has CDR1 MNHEY and CDR2 SMNVEV (reference sequence). This CDR3 is built from 12 residues. The junction had 0 bases not matched to a gene; V was cut back by 4 bases and J by 5 bases. CDR3 in DNA: TGTGCCAGCAGTTCGGGGGGGGAGACCCAGTACTTC. Translated: CASSSGGETQYF.

V usage is TRBV27 and J usage is TRBJ2-1; 12 nucleotides match TRBD2. The CDR3 contains 17 residues. Losses at the gene ends were 0 bases for V and 9 bases for J; bases not matched to a gene: 9. The V gene's germline CDR1 is MNHEY and CDR2 SMNVEV (reference sequence). The CDR3 coding sequence is TGTGCCAGCAGTTTATCCCAGACTAGCGGGAGTGGCGTTGAGCAGTTCTTC. Its translation: CASSLSQTSGSGVEQFF.

V is TRBV7-3 and J is TRBJ2-1, with D possibly being TRBD1 (6 bases). The germline CDR1 and CDR2 sequences are SGHTA and FQGTGA. Trimming stripped 4 bases from V and 12 bases from J, with 13 bases between. CDR3 length: 12 amino acids. The CDR3 spells CASSSTGLGQFF. The DNA for the CDR3 is TGTGCCAGCAGCTCGACAGGTTTGGGGCAGTTCTTC. Together with reference TRBV7-3 and TRBJ2-1, the CDR3 gives the full variable domain: GAGVSQTPSNKVTEKGKYVELRCDPISGHTALYWYRQSLGQGPEFLIYFQGTGAADDSGLPNDRFFAVRPEGSVSTLKIQRTERGDSAVYLCASSSTGLGQFFGPGTRLTVL.

As to this clone: One end of the junction is discordant with germline, which a read error may explain. The CDR3 spells CSVERSAGEVFF. Written as DNA, the CDR3 is TGCAGCGTTGAGAGGTCGGCCGGGGAAGTTTTCTTT. The chain couples TRBV29-1 to TRBJ1-1; D gene ambiguous. Germline CDR1 is SQVTM and CDR2 is ANQGSEA. The CDR3 runs 12 residues.

This sequence joins TRBV5-1 and TRBJ1-1, with TRBD1 as a possible D gene (5 bases). V lost 0 bases and J 6 bases, leaving 12 bases between the germline ends. The CDR3 runs 14 residues. CDR1 and CDR2 from the germline V gene are SGHRS and YFSETQ. CDR3 nucleotide sequence: TGCGCCAGCAGCTTGGCCGCAGGGCTTCCTGAAGCTTTCTTT. Translated: CASSLAAGLPEAFF.

This clone showed up just a few times. The rearrangement links TRBV28 to TRBJ2-5; TRBD2 matches 9 bases. Per the germline V gene, CDR1 is MDHEN and CDR2 is SYDVKM. V lost 5 bases, J lost 5 bases, and 12 bases stayed unmatched. This CDR3 has 16 residues. In DNA, the CDR3 is TGTGCCAGCAGTGAGCCGATAGCGGGGGCGGGTGAGACCCAGTACTTC. Its translation is CASSEPIAGAGETQYF. Drawing the rest from reference TRBV28 and TRBJ2-5, the complete variable domain is DVKVTQSSRYLVKRTGEKVFLECVQDMDHENMFWYRQDPGLGLRLIYFSYDVKMKEKGDIPEGYSVSREKKERFSLILESASTNQTSMYLCASSEPIAGAGETQYFGPGTRLLVL.

The CDR3, as DNA: TGTGCCAGTAAGGTCGGGCTAGCGGAGATTTACGAGCAGTACTTC. Protein sequence: CASKVGLAEIYEQYF. The chain combines TRBV19 with TRBJ2-7; TRBD2 agrees at 7 bases. The junction had 13 bases not matched to a gene; V was cut back by 7 bases and J by 4 bases. This CDR3 is built from 15 residues. The V gene's germline CDR1 is LNHDA and CDR2 SQIVND (reference sequence).

The chain uses TRBV4-2 and TRBJ2-3, with D perhaps being TRBD1 or TRBD2 (5 bases each). Trimming left V 0 bases short and J 6 bases short, with 16 bases between. The CDR3 runs 16 residues. Germline-derived CDR1 and CDR2 are LGHNA and YNFKEQ. The CDR3, as DNA: TGTGCCAGCAGCCAAGATTGGGGGTCACACAGGGATACGCAGTATTTT. Protein sequence: CASSQDWGSHRDTQYF.